In its sample, the clone carrying this T cell receptor (beta chain) was seen many times. Its antigen remains unknown. The junction does not match germline at one end; this may be a read error. The DNA ends 3 residues before the CDR3 does, and the rest of the CDR3 is filled in from the germline J gene. This record comes from a study of T cell clonality in common variable immunodeficiency. Study-wide results and caveats: Common variable immunodeficiency TCR beta sequences reportedly had fewer deletions and N-nucleotide insertions.

Germline loops: CDR1 LGHNA, CDR2 YNFKEQ. This CDR3 is 14 amino acids long. CVID meant reduced serum IgG, IgA and/or IgM plus specific antibody deficiency. The protocol was immunoSEQ multiplex PCR, while the TCRdb copy is restricted to in-frame clones and leaves out a portion. The sample has 30,000 to 35,000 clones, none seen only once. This rearrangement joins TRBV4-2 to TRBJ1-5, with D possibly being TRBD1 (6 bases). This receptor was obtained from a human donor with common variable immunodeficiency. The sample comprised peripheral blood mononuclear cells. The CDR3 loop reads CASSQKQGDQPQHF. CDR3 DNA, as far as it was read: TGCGCCAGCAGCCAGAAACAGGGAGACCAGCCC.